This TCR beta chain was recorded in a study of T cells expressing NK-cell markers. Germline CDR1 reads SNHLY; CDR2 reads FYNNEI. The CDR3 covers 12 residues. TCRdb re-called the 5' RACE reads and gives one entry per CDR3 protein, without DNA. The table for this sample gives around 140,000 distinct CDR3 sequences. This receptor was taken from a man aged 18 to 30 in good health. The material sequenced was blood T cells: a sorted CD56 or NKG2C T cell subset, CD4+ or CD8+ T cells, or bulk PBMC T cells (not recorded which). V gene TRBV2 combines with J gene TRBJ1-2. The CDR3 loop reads CASSAGFYGYTF. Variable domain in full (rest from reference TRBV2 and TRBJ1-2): EPEVTQTPSHQVTQMGQEVILRCVPISNHLYFYWYRQILGQKVEFLVSFYNNEISEKSEIFDDQFSVERPDGSNFTLKIRSTKLEDSAMYFCASSAGFYGYTFGSGTRLTVV.